This is a list of T cell receptor beta chains from one sample in a study of STAT3 mutations in large granular lymphocyte leukemia. The repertoire was sequenced with immunoSEQ multiplex PCR; TCRdb's copy has only in-frame clones and lacks some. The sample includes some 31,000 clones, roughly 86% of them seen just once. Sequencing was done on a sample of peripheral blood mononuclear cells. Every receptor here comes from a man between 60 and 70 years old with T-cell large granular lymphocyte leukemia. Some clones in this sample may be carry-over from other donors' samples. Each CDR3 is given with its conserved first and last residue. A D gene is named only where the DNA matches it firmly. Clone size, where shown, is once, few, many, or a class for clones that have expanded.

>TRBJ2-2|NA|TRBV7-2|NA
CASSLATAAGELFF
TGTGCCAGCAGCTTAGCCACCGCGGCCGGGGAGCTGTTTTTT
>TRBJ2-2|TRBD2|TRBV7-9|NA
CASSSHSGRAIGELFF
TGTGCCAGCAGCTCCCATAGCGGGAGGGCTATCGGGGAGCTGTTTTTT
>TRBJ2-2|TRBD2|TRBV28|once
CASSFGLAGFTGELFF
TGTGCCAGCAGTTTCGGACTAGCGGGGTTCACCGGGGAGCTGTTTTTT
>TRBJ2-6|NA|TRBV2|NA
CASREKALDLSETPSGANVLTF
TGTGCCAGCAGGGAAAAGGCCCTCGATCTTTCCGAGACCCCCTCTGGGGCCAACGTCCTGACTTTC
>TRBJ2-1|TRBD2|TRBV29-1|NA
CSVVRGGAEQFF
TGCAGCGTTGTCCGCGGGGGTGCTGAGCAGTTCTTC
>TRBJ2-5|NA|TRBV5-4|NA
CASSLPSTQETQYF
TGTGCCAGCAGCTTGCCTAGCACCCAAGAGACCCAGTACTTC
>TRBJ2-1|TRBD1|TRBV11-3|NA
CASSQGQGGDEQFF
TGTGCCAGCAGCCAAGGACAGGGGGGCGATGAGCAGTTCTTC
>TRBJ1-1|NA|TRBV18|NA
CASSLDENTEAFF
TGTGCCAGCTCACTCGACGAGAACACTGAAGCTTTCTTT
>TRBJ2-7|TRBD1|TRBV5-1|NA
CASSTDRPSYEQYF
TGCGCCAGCAGCACGGACAGGCCTTCCTACGAGCAGTACTTC
>TRBJ2-3|NA|TRBV9|NA
CASSVEGRRDTQYF
TGTGCCAGCAGCGTAGAAGGGCGTAGAGATACGCAGTATTTT
>TRBJ2-7|TRBD2|TRBV5-1|once
CASSWGLRSGSTRTYEQYF
TGCGCCAGCAGCTGGGGGTTGAGGAGCGGGAGTACGAGGACCTACGAGCAGTACTTC
>TRBJ1-4|TRBD1|TRBV5-4|NA
CASSSGGSGNEKLFF
TGTGCCAGCAGCTCAGGGGGCTCCGGAAATGAAAAACTGTTTTTT
>TRBJ1-6|NA|TRBV4-2|NA
CASSQPAGAESPLHF
TGTGCCAGCAGCCAACCGGCGGGGGCAGAGTCACCCCTCCACTTT
>TRBJ1-2|NA|TRBV4-3|NA
CASSQARHLYGYTF
TGCGCCAGCAGCCAAGCCCGACATCTCTATGGCTACACCTTC
>TRBJ2-7|NA|TRBV7-2|NA
CASSLVGYEQYF
TGTGCCAGCAGCTTAGTGGGCTACGAGCAGTACTTC
>TRBJ2-2|NA|TRBV25-1|NA
CASSEFQGANTGELFF
TGTGCCAGCAGTGAATTTCAGGGAGCGAACACCGGGGAGCTGTTTTTT
>TRBJ2-3|TRBD2|TRBV7-3|NA
CASSPTSGGTDTQYF
TGTGCCAGCAGCCCGACTAGCGGGGGCACAGATACGCAGTATTTT
>TRBJ1-2|NA|TRBV18|NA
CASSPDTYGYTF
TGTGCCAGCTCACCGGACACCTATGGCTACACCTTC
>TRBJ2-3|NA|TRBV5-4|NA
CASSPSSEDTQYF
TGTGCCAGCAGCCCCTCTAGCGAAGATACGCAGTATTTT
>TRBJ2-7|NA|TRBV6-5|NA
CASTEVSSGEQYF
TGTGCCAGCACCGAGGTTAGTAGCGGCGAGCAGTACTTC